This TCR beta chain was observed in a study of T-cell memory formation after mild COVID-19 (dated by TCRdb to 2020 to 2022). Turning to the overall study: Most TCR sequence clusters were specific to one of the two donors. In a couple of donors, T-cell clones that expanded and contracted after mild COVID-19 were tracked by sequencing TCRalpha and TCRbeta repertoires over time. Two young, previously healthy adult volunteers made up the cohort, one male and one female. Points the paper makes about the study in general: Contracting CD4+ clones were located mainly in the CM and EM memory subsets, whereas CD8+ clones were found to be enriched in EMRA. Whether the second-wave clones peaking on day 37 were SARS-CoV-2 specific was not confirmed. Some responding clones were detected in pre-infection memory, suggesting pre-existing cross-reactive memory T cells joined the SARS-CoV-2 response. The study covered only a couple of mild cases, and larger cohorts including severe cases with pre-infection samples were considered necessary. Clones contracting from day 15 to 85 had balanced CD4/CD8 phenotypes, while a second wave expanding from day 15 to 37 was biased towards CD4+.

PBMCs were isolated by Ficoll-Paque density gradient centrifugation. TCRdb names Illumina NovaSeq 6000 as the instrument used. TCRalpha and TCRbeta cDNA libraries were constructed by 5'RACE with constant-segment primers, with sample barcodes and unique molecular identifiers being introduced. RNA was extracted from every sample with Trizol reagent. Libraries were amplified in two PCR steps, with a second sample barcode and Illumina TruSeq adapters added in the second step. Sequencing of the libraries was done on an Illumina NovaSeq, producing 2 x 150 bp paired-end reads. On the study's bioinformatics: Demultiplexing of reads and collapsing into UMI-guided consensus sequences were performed with migec v1.2.7. Using mixcr v2.1.11, UMI consensuses were aligned to TRA and TRB V and J templates and then assembled into clonotypes. A clonotype was counted as expanded or contracted only if both edgeR and NoisET called the change significant, with noise models trained on biological replicates. For edgeR calls, a false discovery rate-adjusted p below 0.01 and a log2 fold-change threshold of 1 were applied. PCA with hierarchical clustering of max-normalized trajectories of the 1000 most abundant clonotypes was used as exploratory dynamics analysis. Separately sequenced CD4+ and CD8+ repertoires were used to assign a CD4 or CD8 phenotype to each responding clone. TCRdb ran its own pipeline on the public reads, namely fastp trimming at Q25 and MiXCR clone calling, and kept in-frame beta chains. Each CDR3 protein gets just one entry, which takes the most common genes and DNA from the rows behind it. TCRdb's processing, not the authors', yielded these V and J calls. In this sample the table shows roughly 350,000 distinct CDR3 sequences, roughly 15% of which occur a single time. The ten top clones hold 20% to 25% of the sample.

CDR1 SGHTA and CDR2 FQGNSA were looked up in the germline V gene. The cysteine opens and the phenylalanine closes a CDR3 of 13 amino acids. Left in the record is the CDR3 DNA by itself, 39 bases read in frame from the first base. Trimming removed 3 bases from V and 5 bases from J, leaving 8 bases between the germline ends. The table lists this clonotype with a few counts. This receptor's antigen is unknown. There are no base qualities to consult, and no much larger clone falls within one base. The sequenced sample was PBMCs or a T cell subset sorted from them (not recorded which). Recombination linked TRBV7-2 to TRBJ2-1; the D gene assignment is ambiguous. The receptor was derived from a man aged 18 to 35 who had mild COVID-19 (a few samples of this study predate the infection). The sample titles of this study are shuffled in the database, so cell type and time point are left out; the donor was told from shared clones. The CDR3 region has the sequence CASSFRRNNEQFF. In nucleotides, the sequence is TGTGCCAGCAGCTTTAGACGAAACAATGAGCAGTTCTTC.